Below, one T cell receptor beta chain is given with its context. The data are from a study of blood T cell repertoires in COVID-19. Study overall: The cDNA or gDNA used as material had been derived from T cells, B-cell-depleted T cells, or PBMCs.

With 2 bases clipped from V and 5 bases from J, the junction kept 18 bases outside the gene matches. Germline V gives CDR1 LGHNA, CDR2 YNFKEQ. The length of the CDR3 is 20 residues. In the authors' workflow: Reference gene primer amplification in the assay estimated nucleated cell counts. Libraries were prepared by immunoSEQ multiplex PCR; TCRdb keeps only in-frame clonotypes and omits some of them. V and J calls and clone size are as listed in that table; D and trimming were resolved from the DNA. Among some 150,000 clones, about 88% were seen once, and the ten largest hold 2% to 2.5%. The V and J genes are TRBV4-2 and TRBJ2-3, with 11 bases identical to TRBD2. The source is a human donor in a cohort sampled during active COVID-19. The specimen was peripheral blood. The CDR3: CASSQSPGTSGGWAEDTQYF. The CDR3, as DNA: TGTGCCAGCAGCCAATCCCCCGGGACTAGCGGTGGTTGGGCAGAAGATACGCAGTATTTT.